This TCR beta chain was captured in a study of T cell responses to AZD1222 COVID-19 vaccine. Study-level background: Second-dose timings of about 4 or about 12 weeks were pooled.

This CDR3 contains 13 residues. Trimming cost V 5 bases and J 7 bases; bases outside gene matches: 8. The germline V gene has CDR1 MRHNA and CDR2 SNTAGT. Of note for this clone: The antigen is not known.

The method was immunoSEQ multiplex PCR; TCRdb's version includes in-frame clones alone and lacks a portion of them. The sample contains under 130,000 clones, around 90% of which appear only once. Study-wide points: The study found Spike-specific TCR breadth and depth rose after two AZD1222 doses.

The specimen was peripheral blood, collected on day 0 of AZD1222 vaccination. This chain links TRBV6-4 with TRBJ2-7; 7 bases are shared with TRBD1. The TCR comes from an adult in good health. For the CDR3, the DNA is TGTGCCAGCAGTTCGACAGGGTTCGGGGAGCAGTACTTC. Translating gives CASSSTGFGEQYF.